The clone carrying this TCR beta chain was counted many times. Its antigen is not known. This entry comes from a study of read filtering for tumor transcriptome and immune sequencing. From approximately 400 ng of RNA, a library with molecular barcoded alpha/delta and beta/gamma adaptors was made. TCRdb recomputed calls from the reads with MiXCR, one row per CDR3 protein. The sample shows approximately 57,000 distinct CDR3 sequences, 9% to 15% of them seen only once. Germline CDR1 SEHNR, CDR2 FQNEAQ (reference sequence). The V end was cut by 5 bases, the J end by 3 bases, with 13 bases between. This CDR3 has 14 amino acids. Broader study findings: IR-seq and RNA-seq agreed better without single-read clonotypes. RNA-seq captured clonotypes less deeply and reliably than IR-seq.

Source material: a population of CD138-negative cells sorted from bone marrow. The V call is TRBV7-9, the J call TRBJ1-1; D gene unclear. The sequence derives from a donor at least 40 years old with multiple myeloma. The CDR3 reads CASSLSQADTEAFF. DNA for the CDR3: TGTGCCAGCAGCCTGTCCCAAGCGGACACTGAAGCTTTCTTT.